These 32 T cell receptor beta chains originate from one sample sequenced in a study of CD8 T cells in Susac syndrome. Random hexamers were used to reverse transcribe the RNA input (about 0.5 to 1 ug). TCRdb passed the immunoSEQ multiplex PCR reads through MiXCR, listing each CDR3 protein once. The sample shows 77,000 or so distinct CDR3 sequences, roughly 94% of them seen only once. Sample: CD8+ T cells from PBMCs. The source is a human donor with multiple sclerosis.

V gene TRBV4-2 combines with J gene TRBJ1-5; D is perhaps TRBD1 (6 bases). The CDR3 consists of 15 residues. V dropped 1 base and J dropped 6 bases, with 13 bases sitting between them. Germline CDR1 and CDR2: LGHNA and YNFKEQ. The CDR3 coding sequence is TGTGCCAGCAGCCAAGGGGGGGGCGAAGGTCAGCCCCAGCATTTT. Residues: CASSQGGGEGQPQHF.

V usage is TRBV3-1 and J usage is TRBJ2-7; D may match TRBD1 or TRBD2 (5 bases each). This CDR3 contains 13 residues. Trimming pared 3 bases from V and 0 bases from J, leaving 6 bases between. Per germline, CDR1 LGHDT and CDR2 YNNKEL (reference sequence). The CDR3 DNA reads TGTGCCAGCAGCCATGGGGGCTCCTACGAGCAGTACTTC. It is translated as CASSHGGSYEQYF.

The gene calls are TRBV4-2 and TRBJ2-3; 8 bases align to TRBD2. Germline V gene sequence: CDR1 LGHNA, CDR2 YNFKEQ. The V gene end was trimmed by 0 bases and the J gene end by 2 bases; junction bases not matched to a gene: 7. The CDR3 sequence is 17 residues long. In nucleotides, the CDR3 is TGTGCCAGCAGCCAAGAAATTGGCGGGAGGATCACAGATACGCAGTATTTT. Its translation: CASSQEIGGRITDTQYF.

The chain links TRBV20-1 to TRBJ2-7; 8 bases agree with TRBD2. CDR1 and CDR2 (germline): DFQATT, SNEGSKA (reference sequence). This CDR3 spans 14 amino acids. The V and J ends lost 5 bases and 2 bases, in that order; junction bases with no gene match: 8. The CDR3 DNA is TGCAGTGCTGTGGCGGGGACTAGAGCCTACGAGCAGTACTTC. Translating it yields CSAVAGTRAYEQYF.

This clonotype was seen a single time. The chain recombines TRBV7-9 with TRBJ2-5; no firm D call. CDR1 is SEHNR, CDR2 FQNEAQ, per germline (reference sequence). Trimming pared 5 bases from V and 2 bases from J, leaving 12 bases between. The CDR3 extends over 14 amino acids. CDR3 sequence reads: CASSPVWDQETQYF. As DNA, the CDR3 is TGTGCCAGCAGCCCTGTCTGGGATCAAGAGACCCAGTACTTC.

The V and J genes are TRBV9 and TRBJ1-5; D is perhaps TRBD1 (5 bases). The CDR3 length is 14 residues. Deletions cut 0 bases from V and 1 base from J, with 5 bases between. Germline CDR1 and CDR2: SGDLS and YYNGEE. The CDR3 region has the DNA TGTGCCAGCAGCGTAGGGACAAGCAATCAGCCCCAGCATTTT. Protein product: CASSVGTSNQPQHF.

CDR3 nucleotide sequence: TGTGCCAGCAGCTCGACTAGCGGCTACGAGCAGTACTTC. Its protein is CASSSTSGYEQYF. The chain is built from TRBV5-4 and TRBJ2-7; 9 bases align to TRBD2. The CDR3 contains 13 residues. V was pared by 3 bases and J by 3 bases, with 1 base of the junction left unmatched. Germline V CDR1 and CDR2: SGHNT, YYREEE (reference sequence).

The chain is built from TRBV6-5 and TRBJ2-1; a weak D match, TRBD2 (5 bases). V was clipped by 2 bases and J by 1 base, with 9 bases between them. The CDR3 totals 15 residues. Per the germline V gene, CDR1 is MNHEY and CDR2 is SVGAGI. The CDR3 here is CASSYGGPSYNEQFF. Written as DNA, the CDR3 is TGTGCCAGCAGTTACGGCGGGCCTTCCTACAATGAGCAGTTCTTC.

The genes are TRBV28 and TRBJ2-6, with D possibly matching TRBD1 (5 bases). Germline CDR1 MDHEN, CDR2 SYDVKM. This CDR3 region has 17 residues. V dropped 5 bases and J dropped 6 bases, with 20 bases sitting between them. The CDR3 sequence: CASSPRVQVPVANVLTF. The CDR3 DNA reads TGTGCCAGCAGTCCCCGGGTACAGGTCCCGGTGGCCAACGTCCTGACTTTC.

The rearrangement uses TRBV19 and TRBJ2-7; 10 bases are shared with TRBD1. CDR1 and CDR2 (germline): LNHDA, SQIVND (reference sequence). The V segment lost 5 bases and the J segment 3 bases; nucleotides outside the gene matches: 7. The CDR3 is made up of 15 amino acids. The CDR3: CASSHSGTGVYEQYF. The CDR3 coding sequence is TGTGCCAGTAGTCACTCCGGGACAGGGGTCTACGAGCAGTACTTC.

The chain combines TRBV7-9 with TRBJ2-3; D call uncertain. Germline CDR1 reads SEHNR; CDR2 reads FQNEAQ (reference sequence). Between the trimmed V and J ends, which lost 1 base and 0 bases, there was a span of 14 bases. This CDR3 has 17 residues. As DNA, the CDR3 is TGTGCCAGCAGCTTAGAGCTTCGGCGATATAGCACAGATACGCAGTATTTT. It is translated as CASSLELRRYSTDTQYF.

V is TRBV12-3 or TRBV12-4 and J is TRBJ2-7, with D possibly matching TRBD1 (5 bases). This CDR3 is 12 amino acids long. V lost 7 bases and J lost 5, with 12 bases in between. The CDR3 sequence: CASTPGFHEQYF. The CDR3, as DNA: TGTGCCAGCACCCCAGGGTTCCACGAGCAGTACTTC.

The CDR3 DNA is TGTGCCAGCAGTTTACGGGAAGGTCTCGAGCAGTACTTC. It yields the protein CASSLREGLEQYF. This sequence joins TRBV27 and TRBJ2-7; maybe TRBD2 (5 bases). Germline V gene sequence: CDR1 MNHEY, CDR2 SMNVEV (reference sequence). Trimming took off 2 bases at V and 6 bases at J, with 11 bases between the two ends. This CDR3 contains 13 residues.

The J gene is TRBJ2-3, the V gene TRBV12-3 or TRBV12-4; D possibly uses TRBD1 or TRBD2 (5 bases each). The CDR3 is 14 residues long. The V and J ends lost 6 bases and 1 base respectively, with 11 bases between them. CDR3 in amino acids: CASRLLGGTDTQYF. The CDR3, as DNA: TGTGCCAGCAGGCTTTTGGGGGGCACAGATACGCAGTATTTT.

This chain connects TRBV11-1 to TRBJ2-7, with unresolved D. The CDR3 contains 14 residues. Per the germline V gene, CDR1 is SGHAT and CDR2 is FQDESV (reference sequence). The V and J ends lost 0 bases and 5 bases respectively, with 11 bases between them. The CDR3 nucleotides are TGTGCCAGCAGCTTAGCCCCCTCTCCGGACGAGCAGTACTTC. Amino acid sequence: CASSLAPSPDEQYF.

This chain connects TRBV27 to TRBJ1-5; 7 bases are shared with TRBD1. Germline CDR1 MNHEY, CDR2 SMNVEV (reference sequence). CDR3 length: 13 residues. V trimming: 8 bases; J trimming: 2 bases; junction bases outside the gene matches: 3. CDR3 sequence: CASGGTGNQPQHF. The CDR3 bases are TGTGCCAGCGGGGGGACAGGCAATCAGCCCCAGCATTTT.

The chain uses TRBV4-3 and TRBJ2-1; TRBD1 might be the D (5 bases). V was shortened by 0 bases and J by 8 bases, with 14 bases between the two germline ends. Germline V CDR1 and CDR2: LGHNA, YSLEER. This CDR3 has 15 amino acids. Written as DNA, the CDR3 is TGCGCCAGCAGCCAAGATGGAGACAGTGCGGATGAGCAGTTCTTC. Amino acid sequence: CASSQDGDSADEQFF.

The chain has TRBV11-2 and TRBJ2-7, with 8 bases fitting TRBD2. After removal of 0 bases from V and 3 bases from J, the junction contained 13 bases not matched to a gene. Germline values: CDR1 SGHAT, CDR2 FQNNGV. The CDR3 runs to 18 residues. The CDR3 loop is CASSLDLIGTSAIYEQYF. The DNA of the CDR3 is TGTGCCAGCAGCTTAGATCTTATTGGGACTAGTGCCATCTACGAGCAGTACTTC.

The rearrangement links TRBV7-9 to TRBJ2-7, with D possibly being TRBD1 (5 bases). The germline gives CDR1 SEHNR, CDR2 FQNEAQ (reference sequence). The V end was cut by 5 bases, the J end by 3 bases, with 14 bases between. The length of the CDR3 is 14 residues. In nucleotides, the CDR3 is TGTGCCAGCAGCCCCCAGGGAAAGGACTACGAGCAGTACTTC. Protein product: CASSPQGKDYEQYF.

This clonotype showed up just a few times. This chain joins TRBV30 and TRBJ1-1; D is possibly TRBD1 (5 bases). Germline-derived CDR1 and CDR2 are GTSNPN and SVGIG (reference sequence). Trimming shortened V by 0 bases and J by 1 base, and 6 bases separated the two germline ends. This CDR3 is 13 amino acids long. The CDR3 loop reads CAWSVGGNTEAFF. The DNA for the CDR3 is TGTGCCTGGAGTGTGGGGGGGAACACTGAAGCTTTCTTT. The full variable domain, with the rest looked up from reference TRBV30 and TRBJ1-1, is SQTIHQWPATLVQPVGSPLSLECTVEGTSNPNLYWYRQAAGRGLQLLFYSVGIGQISSEVPQNLSASRPQDRQFILSSKKLLLSDSGFYLCAWSVGGNTEAFFGQGTRLTVV.

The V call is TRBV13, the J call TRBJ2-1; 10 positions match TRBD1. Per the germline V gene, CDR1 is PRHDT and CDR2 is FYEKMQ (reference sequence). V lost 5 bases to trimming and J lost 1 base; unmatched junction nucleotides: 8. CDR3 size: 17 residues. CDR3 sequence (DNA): TGTGCCAGCAGCCATGAAGGGGGACAGGGGTCCTACAATGAGCAGTTCTTC. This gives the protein CASSHEGGQGSYNEQFF.

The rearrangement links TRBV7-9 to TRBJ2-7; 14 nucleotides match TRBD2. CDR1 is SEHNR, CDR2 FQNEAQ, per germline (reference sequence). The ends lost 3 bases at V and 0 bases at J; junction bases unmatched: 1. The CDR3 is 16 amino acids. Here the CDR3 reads CASSFGTSGGSYEQYF. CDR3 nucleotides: TGTGCCAGCAGCTTCGGGACTAGCGGGGGCTCCTACGAGCAGTACTTC.

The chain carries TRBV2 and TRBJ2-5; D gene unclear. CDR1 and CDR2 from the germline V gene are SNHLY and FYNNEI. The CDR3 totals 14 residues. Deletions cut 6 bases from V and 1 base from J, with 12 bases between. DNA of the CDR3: TGTGCCAGCAGATCCCCCGGGCCCCAAGAGACCCAGTACTTC. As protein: CASRSPGPQETQYF.

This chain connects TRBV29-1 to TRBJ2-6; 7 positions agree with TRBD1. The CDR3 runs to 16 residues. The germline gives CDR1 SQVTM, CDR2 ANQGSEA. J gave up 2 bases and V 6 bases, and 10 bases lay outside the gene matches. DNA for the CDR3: TGCAGCGTCCTGGAGGTGCAGGGGGCTGGGGCCAACGTCCTGACTTTC. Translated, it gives CSVLEVQGAGANVLTF. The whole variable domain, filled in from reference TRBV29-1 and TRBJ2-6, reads SAVISQKPSRDICQRGTSLTIQCQVDSQVTMMFWYRQQPGQSLTLIATANQGSEATYESGFVIDKFPISRPNLTFSTLTVSNMSPEDSSIYLCSVLEVQGAGANVLTFGAGSRLTVL.

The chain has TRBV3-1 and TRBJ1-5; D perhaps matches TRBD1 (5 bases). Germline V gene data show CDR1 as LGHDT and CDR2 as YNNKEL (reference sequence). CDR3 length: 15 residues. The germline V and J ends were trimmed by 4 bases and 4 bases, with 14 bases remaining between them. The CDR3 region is CASSPTGAVNQPQHF. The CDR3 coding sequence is TGTGCCAGCAGCCCCACTGGGGCTGTAAATCAGCCCCAGCATTTT. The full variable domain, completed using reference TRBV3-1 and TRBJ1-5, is DTAVSQTPKYLVTQMGNDKSIKCEQNLGHDTMYWYKQDSKKFLKIMFSYNNKELIINETVPNRFSPKSPDKAHLNLHINSLELGDSAVYFCASSPTGAVNQPQHFGDGTRLSIL.

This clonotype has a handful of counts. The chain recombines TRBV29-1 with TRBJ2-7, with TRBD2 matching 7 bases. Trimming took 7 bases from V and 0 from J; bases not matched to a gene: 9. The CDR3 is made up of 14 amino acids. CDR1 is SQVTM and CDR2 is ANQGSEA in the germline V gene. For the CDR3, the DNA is TGCAGCGCCCGAACCGGGACTAACTCCTACGAGCAGTACTTC. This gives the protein CSARTGTNSYEQYF.

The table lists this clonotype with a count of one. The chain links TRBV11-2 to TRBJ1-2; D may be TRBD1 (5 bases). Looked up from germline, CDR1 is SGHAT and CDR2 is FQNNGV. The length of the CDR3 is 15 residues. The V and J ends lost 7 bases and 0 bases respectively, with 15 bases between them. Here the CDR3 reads CASTREFGANYGYTF. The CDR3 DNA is TGTGCCAGCACCAGGGAATTTGGTGCTAACTATGGCTACACCTTC.

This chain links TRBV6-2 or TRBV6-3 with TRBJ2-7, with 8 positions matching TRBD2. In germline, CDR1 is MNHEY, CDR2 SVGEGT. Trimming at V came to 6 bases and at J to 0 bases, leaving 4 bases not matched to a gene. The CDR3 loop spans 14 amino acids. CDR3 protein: CASRGAGVSYEQYF. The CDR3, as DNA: TGTGCCAGCAGGGGAGCGGGGGTCTCCTACGAGCAGTACTTC.

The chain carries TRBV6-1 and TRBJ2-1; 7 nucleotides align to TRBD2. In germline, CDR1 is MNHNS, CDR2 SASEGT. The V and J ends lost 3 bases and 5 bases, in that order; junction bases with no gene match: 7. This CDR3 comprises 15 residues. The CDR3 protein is CASSEGKRGHNEQFF. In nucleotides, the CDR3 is TGTGCCAGCAGTGAGGGCAAGCGGGGACACAATGAGCAGTTCTTC.

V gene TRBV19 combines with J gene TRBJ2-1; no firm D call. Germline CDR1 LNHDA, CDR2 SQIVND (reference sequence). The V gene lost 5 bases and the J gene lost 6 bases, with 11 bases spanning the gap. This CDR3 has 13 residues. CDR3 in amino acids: CASSPALGNEQFF. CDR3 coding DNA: TGTGCCAGTAGTCCCGCCTTGGGCAATGAGCAGTTCTTC. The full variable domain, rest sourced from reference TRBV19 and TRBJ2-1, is DGGITQSPKYLFRKEGQNVTLSCEQNLNHDAMYWYRQDPGQGLRLIYYSQIVNDFQKGDIAEGYSVSREKKESFPLTVTSAQKNPTAFYLCASSPALGNEQFFGPGTRLTVL.

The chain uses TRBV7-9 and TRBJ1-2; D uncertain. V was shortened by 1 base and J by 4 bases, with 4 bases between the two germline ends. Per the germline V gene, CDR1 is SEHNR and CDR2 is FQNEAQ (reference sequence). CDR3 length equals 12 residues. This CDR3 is CASSLGGYGYTF. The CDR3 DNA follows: TGTGCCAGCAGCTTAGGGGGCTATGGCTACACCTTC.

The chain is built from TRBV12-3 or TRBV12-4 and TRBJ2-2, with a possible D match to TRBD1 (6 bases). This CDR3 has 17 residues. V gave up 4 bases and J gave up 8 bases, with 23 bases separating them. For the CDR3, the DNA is TGTGCCAGCAGTTCTGATCGGGACATAGAACTAGTGGGGGAGCTGTTTTTT. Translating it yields CASSSDRDIELVGELFF.